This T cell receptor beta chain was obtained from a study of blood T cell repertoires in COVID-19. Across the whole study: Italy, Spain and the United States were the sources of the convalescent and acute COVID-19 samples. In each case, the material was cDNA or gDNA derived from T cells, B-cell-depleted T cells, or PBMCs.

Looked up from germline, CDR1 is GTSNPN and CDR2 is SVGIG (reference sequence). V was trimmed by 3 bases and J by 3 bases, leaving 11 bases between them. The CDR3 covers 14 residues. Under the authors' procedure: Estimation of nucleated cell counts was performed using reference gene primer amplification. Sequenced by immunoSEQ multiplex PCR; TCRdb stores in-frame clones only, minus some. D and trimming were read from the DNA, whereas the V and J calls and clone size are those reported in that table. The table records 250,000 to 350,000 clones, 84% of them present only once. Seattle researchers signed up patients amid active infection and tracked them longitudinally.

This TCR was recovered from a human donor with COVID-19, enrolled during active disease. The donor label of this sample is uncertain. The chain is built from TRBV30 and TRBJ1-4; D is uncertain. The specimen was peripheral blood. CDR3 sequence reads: CAWSFGIANEKLFF. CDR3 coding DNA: TGTGCCTGGAGCTTCGGGATTGCTAATGAAAAACTGTTTTTT.